Detailed here is one TCR beta chain. The data are from a study of blood T cell repertoires in COVID-19. Source study methods: Scientists estimated how many nucleated cells there were by amplifying reference gene primers. Assay used: immunoSEQ multiplex PCR; TCRdb lists only in-frame clones, some missing. V, J and clone size are those of that table, while D and trimming were read from the DNA. Of around 71,000 clones listed, roughly 80% were seen once; the top ten hold 28%. Trimming shortened V by 4 bases and J by 8 bases, and 20 bases separated the two germline ends. CDR3 length: 15 residues. Germline values: CDR1 LNHDA, CDR2 SQIVND (reference sequence).

Sequences were obtained from peripheral blood. The sequence came from a man between 70 and 80 years old with acute or convalescent COVID-19. The rearrangement joins TRBV19 to TRBJ1-2; D gene unclear. The CDR3 region has the DNA TGTGCCAGTAGTAGGGCCTACACATCCACGGGAGGCTACACCTTC. It is translated as CASSRAYTSTGGYTF.